This TCR beta chain appears in the sequencing data of a study of follicular helper T cells after annual influenza vaccination. Produced via immunoSEQ multiplex PCR; TCRdb's table is partial and in-frame only. The sample carries approximately 9,300 clones, roughly 90% recorded once. This clone was detected only a few times. Time point defined: 2015-2016 season, pre-vaccination. Germline CDR1 SNHLY, CDR2 FYNNEI. CDR3 length: 14 amino acids. Unmatched junction bases numbered 4, after V lost 8 bases and J lost 5 bases. This TCR came from an adult who received the influenza vaccine. This chain links TRBV2 with TRBJ1-6, with 9 bases lining up with TRBD1. Sequenced material: CXCR5+ CD38- circulating T follicular helper cells from blood, taken on the day of influenza vaccination. Specified subset: circulating Tfh, non-naive CD4+CXCR5+PD-1+ (ICOS+CD38+ or ICOS-CD38-). The CDR3 nucleotides read TGTGCCAGCGTACGGGACAGGGATAATTCACCCCTCCACTTT. Protein: CASVRDRDNSPLHF.